Listed below are T cell receptor beta chains from one sample, sequenced in a study of blood T cell repertoires in COVID-19. Clones were read by immunoSEQ multiplex PCR, and TCRdb kept only the in-frame ones, dropping some. This sample has roughly 61,000 clones; 85% occur once, and the top ten carry roughly 4.8%. Material: peripheral blood. The receptors were gathered from a man in his forties with active COVID-19. Each CDR3 is given with its conserved first and last residue. The D gene is left open where the match is weak. Clone sizes are given selectively: once, few, many, or a class where the clone is expanded.

J gene,clone size,D gene,V gene,CDR3 protein,CDR3 DNA
TRBJ1-1,.,.,TRBV6-1,CASSDRGNTEAFF,TGTGCCAGCAGTGATCGAGGGAACACTGAAGCTTTCTTT
TRBJ2-1,.,TRBD1,TRBV12-5,CASGLGSGQGVNEQFF,TGTGCTAGTGGTTTGGGGTCGGGACAGGGGGTTAATGAGCAGTTCTTC
TRBJ1-6,.,.,TRBV30,CAWSGVTGTNSPLHF,TGTGCCTGGAGTGGGGTGACAGGCACTAATTCACCCCTCCACTTT
TRBJ2-2,.,.,TRBV9,CASSVALAGAHTGELFF,TGTGCCAGCAGCGTAGCTTTGGCGGGGGCTCACACCGGGGAGCTGTTTTTT
TRBJ2-2,.,TRBD2,TRBV15,CATSREARLAGVGELFF,TGTGCCACCAGCAGAGAGGCGAGGCTAGCGGGAGTCGGGGAGCTGTTTTTT
TRBJ2-6,.,TRBD1,TRBV7-7,CASSWAGGSGANVLTF,TGTGCCAGCAGCTGGGCAGGGGGCTCTGGGGCCAACGTCCTGACTTTC
TRBJ2-1,.,TRBD2,TRBV27,CASSHLPLAGSEQFF,TGTGCCAGCAGTCATCTACCCCTAGCGGGAAGTGAGCAGTTCTTC
TRBJ2-1,.,TRBD2,TRBV9,CASSPRWHGTSTSNEQFF,TGTGCCAGCAGCCCCCGGTGGCACGGGACTAGCACGAGTAATGAGCAGTTCTTC
TRBJ2-1,.,TRBD2,TRBV27,CASSSWTSGATNEQFF,TGTGCCAGCAGTTCCTGGACTAGCGGGGCCACGAATGAGCAGTTCTTC
TRBJ2-6,once,TRBD2,TRBV30,CAWSVTRRLAGGRTGANVLTF,TGTGCCTGGAGTGTAACCCGGCGGCTAGCGGGAGGCAGGACTGGGGCCAACGTCCTGACTTTC
TRBJ2-1,.,TRBD2,TRBV7-9,CATSRVAGENEQFF,TGTGCCACCAGTCGGGTAGCGGGAGAGAATGAGCAGTTCTTC
TRBJ1-4,.,.,TRBV6-5,CASSYLQGANEKLFF,TGTGCCAGCAGTTACCTACAGGGCGCGAATGAAAAACTGTTTTTT
TRBJ2-5,.,TRBD2,TRBV11-2,CASSLNRRTSIGETQYF,TGTGCCAGCAGCTTAAATAGGAGGACTAGCATCGGGGAGACCCAGTACTTC
TRBJ2-4,.,.,TRBV2,CASSDSGLAKNIQYF,TGTGCCAGCAGCGACAGCGGGTTAGCCAAAAACATTCAGTACTTC
TRBJ1-5,.,.,TRBV30,CAWSVLGGPQHF,TGTGCCTGGAGTGTACTGGGGGGGCCCCAGCATTTT
TRBJ2-3,.,.,TRBV7-8,CASSLVRETTDTQYF,TGTGCCAGCAGCTTGGTCCGGGAGACAACAGATACGCAGTATTTT
TRBJ2-1,once,TRBD2,TRBV9,CASSVDSGTYNEQFF,TGTGCCAGCAGCGTCGATAGCGGGACTTACAATGAGCAGTTCTTC
TRBJ2-3,.,TRBD2,TRBV5-1,CASSLVLAGTDTQYF,TGCGCCAGCAGCTTGGTACTAGCGGGAACAGATACGCAGTATTTT
TRBJ2-5,.,TRBD2,TRBV10-1,CASSAGTSGRQETQYF,TGCGCCAGCAGTGCAGGGACTAGCGGGCGCCAAGAGACCCAGTACTTC
TRBJ2-1,.,.,TRBV5-1,CASSLEAVSYNEQFF,TGCGCCAGCAGCTTGGAAGCGGTATCCTACAATGAGCAGTTCTTC
TRBJ2-2,.,.,TRBV3-1/TRBV3-2,CASSSGGGGNTGELFF,TGTGCCAGCAGCTCCGGCGGGGGCGGTAACACCGGGGAGCTGTTTTTT
TRBJ2-1,.,.,TRBV5-1,CASSLEGSGGDEQFF,TGCGCCAGCAGCTTGGAGGGTAGCGGAGGGGATGAGCAGTTCTTC
TRBJ2-7,.,TRBD1,TRBV18,CASSRGTGGNYEQYF,TGTGCCAGCTCACGTGGGACAGGGGGAAACTACGAGCAGTACTTC
TRBJ1-2,.,.,TRBV13,CASSSRRHGYTF,TGTGCCAGCAGCTCCCGCAGGCATGGCTACACCTTC
TRBJ2-3,.,TRBD1,TRBV7-9,CASSPDRGYSDTQYF,TGTGCCAGCAGCCCCGACAGGGGTTATTCAGATACGCAGTATTTT
TRBJ2-1,.,.,TRBV3-1/TRBV3-2,CASSRDTGTYNEQFF,TGTGCCAGCAGCCGGGACACCGGAACCTACAATGAGCAGTTCTTC